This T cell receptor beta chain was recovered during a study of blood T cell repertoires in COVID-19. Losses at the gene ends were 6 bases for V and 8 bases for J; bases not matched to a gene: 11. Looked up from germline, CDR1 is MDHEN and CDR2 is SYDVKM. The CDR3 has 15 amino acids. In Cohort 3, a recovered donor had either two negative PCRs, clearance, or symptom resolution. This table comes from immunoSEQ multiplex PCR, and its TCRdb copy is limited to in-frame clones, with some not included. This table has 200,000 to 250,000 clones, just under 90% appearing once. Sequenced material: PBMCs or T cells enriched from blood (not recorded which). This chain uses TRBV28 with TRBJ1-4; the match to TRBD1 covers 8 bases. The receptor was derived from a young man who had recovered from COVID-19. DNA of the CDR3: TGTGCCAGCAGCCTACCCCAGGGGGCAGGAGAAAAACTGTTTTTT. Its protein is CASSLPQGAGEKLFF. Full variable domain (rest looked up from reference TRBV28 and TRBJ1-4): DVKVTQSSRYLVKRTGEKVFLECVQDMDHENMFWYRQDPGLGLRLIYFSYDVKMKEKGDIPEGYSVSREKKERFSLILESASTNQTSMYLCASSLPQGAGEKLFFGSGTQLSVL.